Below, 13 T cell receptor beta chains from the same sample are listed, as sequenced in a study of blood T cell repertoires in COVID-19. Only in-frame clones appear in the TCRdb table, and some are missing; sequencing was by immunoSEQ multiplex PCR. In the table there are about 160,000 clones, about 85% of which are singletons. The sample taken for sequencing was peripheral blood. These receptors were obtained from a man between 40 and 49 years old with acute or convalescent COVID-19.

This chain links TRBV28 with TRBJ2-2, with 9 positions matching TRBD1. The germline gives CDR1 MDHEN, CDR2 SYDVKM. V was clipped by 7 bases and J by 7 bases; unmatched bases: 10. This CDR3 is built from 15 residues. The chain's CDR3 is CASKGDRARDGELFF. CDR3 DNA sequence: TGTGCCAGCAAGGGGGACAGGGCGAGGGACGGGGAGCTGTTTTTT.

The chain carries TRBV5-6 and TRBJ1-4; D is uncertain. Germline values: CDR1 SGHDT, CDR2 YYEEEE. This CDR3 has 14 residues. Trimming removed 1 base at V and 6 bases at J, with 10 bases between. The CDR3 region is CASSLLSGDEKLFF. CDR3 DNA sequence: TGTGCCAGCAGCTTGTTATCGGGAGATGAAAAACTGTTTTTT.

The chain combines TRBV7-9 with TRBJ2-3, with 11 bases aligning to TRBD2. CDR1 and CDR2 from the germline V gene are SEHNR and FQNEAQ (reference sequence). The CDR3 consists of 14 residues. The V gene end was trimmed by 3 bases and the J gene end by 6 bases; junction bases not matched to a gene: 2. CDR3: CASSFLAGGDTQYF. Here the CDR3 DNA reads TGTGCCAGCAGCTTTCTAGCGGGGGGTGATACGCAGTATTTT.

This clone was observed a single time. V usage is TRBV7-9 and J usage is TRBJ1-1; D remains ambiguous. The CDR3 has 15 amino acids. CDR1 is SEHNR, CDR2 FQNEAQ, per germline (reference sequence). Trimming took off 1 base at V and 0 bases at J, with 9 bases between the two ends. CDR3 sequence (DNA): TGTGCCAGCAGCTTAGTTGAAGAGATGAACACTGAAGCTTTCTTT. Translation gives CASSLVEEMNTEAFF. The full variable domain, in which reference TRBV7-9 and TRBJ1-1 provide the parts outside the CDR3, is DTGVSQNPRHKITKRGQNVTFRCDPISEHNRLYWYRQTLGQGPEFLTYFQNEAQLEKSRLLSDRFSAERPKGSFSTLEIQRTEQGDSAMYLCASSLVEEMNTEAFFGQGTRLTVV.

The chain uses TRBV6-5 and TRBJ1-6; D is undetermined. Germline CDR1 is MNHEY and CDR2 is SVGAGI. V was pared by 3 bases and J by 9 bases, with 12 bases between. The CDR3 totals 14 residues. CDR3 sequence reads: CASSYSVLSSPLHF. The CDR3 DNA reads as TGTGCCAGCAGTTATTCAGTGTTAAGTTCACCCCTCCACTTT.

The CDR3 nucleotides read TGTGCCAGCAGGAGGACATCAATCTACGAGCAGTACTTC. Amino acids: CASRRTSIYEQYF. The V gene is TRBV27, the J gene TRBJ2-7; possible D gene TRBD1, 5 bases. Germline V gene lookup returns CDR1 MNHEY and CDR2 SMNVEV (reference sequence). V was trimmed by 6 bases and J by 3 bases, leaving 12 bases between them. The CDR3 has 13 residues.

The sample holds one count of this clone. The chain combines TRBV7-3 with TRBJ2-7; the D gene is possibly TRBD2 (5 bases). The germline V gene encodes CDR1 SGHTA and CDR2 FQGTGA. Trimming cost V 3 bases and J 1 base, with 10 bases left between them. CDR3 length: 14 residues. As DNA, the CDR3 is TGTGCCAGCAGCTTCTCGACGGGATCCTACGAGCAGTACTTC. As protein: CASSFSTGSYEQYF. The full variable domain, completed using reference TRBV7-3 and TRBJ2-7, is GAGVSQTPSNKVTEKGKYVELRCDPISGHTALYWYRQSLGQGPEFLIYFQGTGAADDSGLPNDRFFAVRPEGSVSTLKIQRTERGDSAVYLCASSFSTGSYEQYFGPGTRLTVT.

This chain connects TRBV30 to TRBJ1-2; no definite D call. The CDR3 covers 16 residues. CDR1 is GTSNPN, CDR2 SVGIG, per germline (reference sequence). The V end was cut by 0 bases, the J end by 3 bases, with 17 bases between. CDR3: CAWSVKGARRDYGYTF. DNA of the CDR3: TGTGCCTGGAGTGTAAAGGGAGCGAGGAGGGACTATGGCTACACCTTC. Filled out from reference TRBV30 and TRBJ1-2, the complete variable domain reads SQTIHQWPATLVQPVGSPLSLECTVEGTSNPNLYWYRQAAGRGLQLLFYSVGIGQISSEVPQNLSASRPQDRQFILSSKKLLLSDSGFYLCAWSVKGARRDYGYTFGSGTRLTVV.

J is TRBJ2-3 and V is TRBV29-1; 8 bases agree with TRBD2. Trimming cost V 6 bases and J 2 bases; bases outside gene matches: 4. CDR1 SQVTM and CDR2 ANQGSEA come from the germline V gene. The CDR3 totals 13 residues. The CDR3 loop reads CSVGTRYTDTQYF. As DNA, the CDR3 is TGCAGCGTCGGGACTAGATACACAGATACGCAGTATTTT.

The chain has TRBV6-1 and TRBJ2-7; TRBD1 matches at 9 bases. The CDR3 consists of 15 residues. Germline V CDR1 and CDR2: MNHNS, SASEGT. Trimming cost V 3 bases and J 3 bases; bases outside gene matches: 6. The CDR3 loop is CASSDPGQGNYEQYF. As DNA, the CDR3 is TGTGCCAGCAGTGACCCTGGACAGGGGAACTACGAGCAGTACTTC.

The gene calls are TRBV7-2 and TRBJ1-2; 8 bases are shared with TRBD1. Germline loops: CDR1 SGHTA, CDR2 FQGNSA. The V gene end was trimmed by 5 bases and the J gene end by 4 bases; junction bases not matched to a gene: 6. This CDR3 spans 14 amino acids. The CDR3 loop is CASSPGQGRYGYTF. CDR3 coding DNA: TGTGCCAGCAGCCCCGGACAGGGCCGCTATGGCTACACCTTC. Full variable domain (rest looked up from reference TRBV7-2 and TRBJ1-2): GAGVSQSPSNKVTEKGKDVELRCDPISGHTALYWYRQSLGQGLEFLIYFQGNSAPDKSGLPSDRFSAERTGGSVSTLTIQRTQQEDSAVYLCASSPGQGRYGYTFGSGTRLTVV.

The chain recombines TRBV9 with TRBJ2-7; possibly TRBD2 for D (6 bases). The CDR3 has 14 residues. Germline CDR1 SGDLS, CDR2 YYNGEE. The V gene lost 3 bases and the J gene lost 1 base, with 11 bases spanning the gap. CDR3 protein: CASSGPGGSYEQYF. The CDR3 coding sequence is TGTGCCAGCAGCGGACCCGGGGGATCCTACGAGCAGTACTTC.

This clone appeared a single time. This rearrangement joins TRBV18 to TRBJ2-7; the D gene is possibly TRBD1 (5 bases). Germline CDR1 KGHSH, CDR2 LQKENI. V was pared by 1 base and J by 7 bases, with 11 bases between. The CDR3 spans 13 residues. The CDR3 sequence is CASSPQPGQEQYF. The CDR3 DNA reads as TGTGCCAGCTCACCACAGCCAGGGCAGGAGCAGTACTTC.